This is a list of T cell receptor beta chains from one sample in a study of cytomegalovirus exposure and HLA in healthy donors. Assay: immunoSEQ multiplex PCR; the TCRdb copy retains only in-frame clones and omits some. The repertoire holds 130,000 or so clones, with about 90% as singletons. Sequencing was performed on PBMCs. The receptors were sampled from a young man in good health and CMV-seronegative. CDR3s include the opening cysteine and the closing phenylalanine or tryptophan. The D gene is left open where the match is weak. Some rows mark clone size as missing; the rest say once, few, many or name a class of expanded clone.

V	size	J	D	DNA	CDR3
TRBV6-1	-	TRBJ1-6	TRBD1	TGTGCCAGCACCCTTGGACAGGATTCACCCCTCCACTTT	CASTLGQDSPLHF
TRBV9	once	TRBJ2-2	TRBD1	TGTGCCAGCAGCGTAGGAAGGTCAGGGGGAGTCACCGGGGAGCTGTTTTTT	CASSVGRSGGVTGELFF
TRBV29-1	-	TRBJ2-7	-	TGCAGCGTTGCTCTAGCGCTCGAGCAGTACTTC	CSVALALEQYF
TRBV6-5	once	TRBJ2-7	-	TGTGCCAGCAGCTCCCCGCGGCAGGGGTCCTACGAGCAGTACTTC	CASSSPRQGSYEQYF
TRBV19	-	TRBJ1-5	-	TGTGCCAGTACGCCGACAGGTTATAGCAATCAGCCCCAGCATTTT	CASTPTGYSNQPQHF
TRBV6-1	-	TRBJ1-1	-	TGTGCCAGCAGTGAATTAAGTGAGTCTTCTGAAGCTTTCTTT	CASSELSESSEAFF
TRBV7-8	once	TRBJ1-5	-	TGTGCCAGCAGCTTAGTACAGGGTAGCAATCAGCCCCAGCATTTT	CASSLVQGSNQPQHF
TRBV6-5	-	TRBJ1-2	TRBD1	TGTGCCAGCAGCTTACAGGGGGCGGTCTATGGCTACACCTTC	CASSLQGAVYGYTF
TRBV4-1	-	TRBJ2-1	-	TGCGCCAGCAGCCAAGATGCCTCCCCTAGCTCCTACAATGAGCAGTTCTTC	CASSQDASPSSYNEQFF
TRBV5-4	-	TRBJ1-6	-	TGTGCCAGCAGCTTGGTGGGCAGGGTAAATTCACCCCTCCACTTT	CASSLVGRVNSPLHF
TRBV9	-	TRBJ2-2	-	TGTGCCAGCAATGAAGACAGCACCGGGGAGCTGTTTTTT	CASNEDSTGELFF
TRBV2	-	TRBJ2-1	TRBD2	TGTGCCAGCAGCCTTAGCGGGGGGGCAGGCAATGAGCAGTTCTTC	CASSLSGGAGNEQFF
TRBV7-6	-	TRBJ1-6	TRBD1	TGTGCCAGCAGCTTAGGGTCCGGGACAGGGAATTCACCCCTCCACTTT	CASSLGSGTGNSPLHF
TRBV5-1	-	TRBJ2-5	TRBD1	TGCGCCAGCAGCTCCCGGGACAGGGGCGGAGAGACCCAGTACTTC	CASSSRDRGGETQYF
TRBV7-2	-	TRBJ1-2	-	TGTGCCAGCAGCTTGACCCAGGGGATCAACTATGGCTACACCTTC	CASSLTQGINYGYTF
TRBV29-1	-	TRBJ1-2	-	TGCAGCGTTGATTATCCCCACGGGGGTGGCTACACCTTC	CSVDYPHGGGYTF
TRBV5-4	few	TRBJ2-7	TRBD1	TGTGCCAGCAGCCCGGGACAGACCTACGAGCAGTACTTC	CASSPGQTYEQYF
TRBV10-3	-	TRBJ1-2	-	TGTGCCATCAGTGAGTCTTCCCGAGGGAGCTATGGCTACACCTTC	CAISESSRGSYGYTF
TRBV27	-	TRBJ1-2	-	TGTGCCAGCAGTTACCGAGCGGGGGCGGTCGACAACTATGGCTACACCTTC	CASSYRAGAVDNYGYTF
TRBV4-2	-	TRBJ2-7	TRBD1	TGTGCCAGCAGCCCCGGGACAGGACTCTACGAGCAGTACTTC	CASSPGTGLYEQYF
TRBV28	-	TRBJ2-7	-	TGTGCCAGCAGTTTACTAGCGCAAGAGCAGTACTTC	CASSLLAQEQYF
TRBV4-3	once	TRBJ2-1	TRBD1	TGCGCCAGCAGCCAAGATTTTGGGGACAGCGAGGGTCACAATGAGCAGTTCTTC	CASSQDFGDSEGHNEQFF
TRBV5-4	-	TRBJ1-1	-	TGTGCCAGCACCACTAGTCCTCGTGGGAACACTGAAGCTTTCTTT	CASTTSPRGNTEAFF
TRBV28	-	TRBJ2-5	TRBD2	TGTGCCAGCAGTTTATGGACTAGCGGGGAGACCCAGTACTTC	CASSLWTSGETQYF
TRBV2	-	TRBJ2-7	-	TGTGCCAGCACGGACAAGGTTAGTGGCGAGCAGTACTTC	CASTDKVSGEQYF
TRBV5-6	-	TRBJ2-2	TRBD2	TGTGCCAGCAGTAGCGGCCCAGCGGGGTTCACCGGGGAGCTGTTTTTT	CASSSGPAGFTGELFF
TRBV6-5	once	TRBJ2-7	-	TGTGCCAGCAGACTCCGCTGGGAGCAGTACTTC	CASRLRWEQYF
TRBV4-2	-	TRBJ2-7	-	TGTGCCAGCAGCCAAGATCTGGCTGCAACCTACGAGCAGTACTTC	CASSQDLAATYEQYF
TRBV5-1	-	TRBJ2-7	-	TGCGCCAGCAGCCCCACAGGAGTACCCGAGCAGTACTTC	CASSPTGVPEQYF
TRBV28	-	TRBJ2-6	TRBD1	TGTGCCAGCAGCCCTTATTCGACAGGGCGGCCTGGGGCCAACGTCCTGACTTTC	CASSPYSTGRPGANVLTF
TRBV7-7	-	TRBJ2-3	TRBD2	TGTGCTAGCAGTCTAGCGGGGGGGTCAGATACGCAGTATTTT	CASSLAGGSDTQYF
TRBV9	-	TRBJ1-2	-	TGTGCCAGCAGCTCCCGGGGGGTTGGCTACACCTTC	CASSSRGVGYTF
TRBV7-6	-	TRBJ1-2	-	TGTGCCAGCAGCCAAACCCAGGGGCTCCTAGCTAACTATGGCTACACCTTC	CASSQTQGLLANYGYTF